The 10 T cell receptor beta chains listed next were all sequenced from one sample in a study of cytomegalovirus exposure and HLA in healthy donors (dated by TCRdb to the late 2010s). Library method: the immunoSEQ multiplex PCR assay. A mixture of 60 forward primers for TCR Vbeta segments and 13 reverse primers for TCR Jbeta segments was used in the multiplex PCR. In TCRdb, the immuneACCESS table is reduced to in-frame sequences with V and J assigned. These tables do not hold every clone; where another copy was compared, an unresolved V gene accounts for under half, and the others remain unexplained. The sample has 160,000 or so clones on record, approximately 78% of them singletons. The top ten constitute around 1.4% of the sample. Input material: PBMCs. The receptor source for this set is a male donor in good health and CMV-seronegative.

The gene calls are TRBV28 and TRBJ2-6; 8 bases map to TRBD1. V was pared by 9 bases and J by 3 bases, with 4 bases of the junction left unmatched. Looked up from germline, CDR1 is MDHEN and CDR2 is SYDVKM. The CDR3 is 14 residues long. CDR3 bases: TGTGCCAGTGACAGGGGACATGGGGCCAACGTCCTGACTTTC. Protein sequence: CASDRGHGANVLTF.

Points on this clone: Other DNA sequences in this specimen translate into the identical CDR3. This chain links TRBV19 with TRBJ1-2; D remains unclear. This CDR3 has 13 amino acids. The V end was cut by 4 bases, the J end by 2 bases, with 8 bases between. Germline V lookup: CDR1 LNHDA, CDR2 SQIVND (reference sequence). CDR3 nucleotides: TGTGCCAGTAGTACCACAGAGAACTATGGCTACACCTTC. Translated: CASSTTENYGYTF.

V gene TRBV4-2 combines with J gene TRBJ2-6, with D tentatively TRBD2 (6 bases). CDR1 is LGHNA and CDR2 is YNFKEQ in the germline V gene. The CDR3 is made up of 19 amino acids. Deletions cut 0 bases from V and 4 bases from J, with 19 bases between. The CDR3 DNA reads as TGTGCCAGCAGCCAAGATTACGGGGGTCATTCGGGGGGGGCCAACGTCCTGACTTTC. Its translation is CASSQDYGGHSGGANVLTF.

The rearrangement uses TRBV7-9 and TRBJ2-1; 15 bases align to TRBD2. Per the germline V gene, CDR1 is SEHNR and CDR2 is FQNEAQ (reference sequence). This CDR3 has 14 amino acids. Trimming at V came to 8 bases and at J to 8 bases, leaving 4 bases not matched to a gene. The CDR3 is CASRTSGRAHEQFF. The CDR3 coding sequence is TGTGCCAGCCGGACTAGCGGGAGGGCCCATGAGCAGTTCTTC.

The chain is built from TRBV6-4 and TRBJ2-1; the match to TRBD2 covers 10 bases. The length of the CDR3 is 15 residues. The V gene's germline CDR1 is MRHNA and CDR2 SNTAGT. After removal of 6 bases from V and 6 bases from J, the junction contained 8 bases not matched to a gene. The CDR3 here is CASSPLAGTPNEQFF. The CDR3 DNA reads TGTGCCAGCAGCCCACTAGCGGGGACACCCAATGAGCAGTTCTTC.

The V and J genes are TRBV28 and TRBJ1-5; D is ambiguous. The CDR3 consists of 13 residues. In germline, CDR1 is MDHEN, CDR2 SYDVKM. V was shortened by 2 bases and J by 7 bases, with 9 bases between the two germline ends. The CDR3 region is CASSLREIQPQHF. CDR3 DNA: TGTGCCAGCAGTTTACGGGAGATACAGCCCCAGCATTTT.

V is TRBV10-3 and J is TRBJ2-2, with TRBD1 matching over 10 bases. With V trimmed by 7 bases and J by 4 bases, 6 bases remained unmatched. Germline assignment: CDR1 ENHRY and CDR2 SYGVKD. CDR3 length: 15 residues. The CDR3 spells CAINPTGGATGELFF. The CDR3 DNA sequence: TGTGCCATCAACCCGACAGGGGGCGCCACCGGGGAGCTGTTTTTT.

The V and J genes are TRBV19 and TRBJ2-6, with D maybe TRBD2 (5 bases). The ends were cut back, 5 bases at V and 0 bases at J, with 8 bases in the middle. This CDR3 has 15 residues. CDR1 and CDR2 (germline): LNHDA, SQIVND (reference sequence). CDR3 DNA sequence: TGTGCCAGTAGTTGGGGAGTCTCTGGGGCCAACGTCCTGACTTTC. Its protein product is CASSWGVSGANVLTF.

The chain is built from TRBV5-1 and TRBJ1-2, with TRBD1 as a possible D gene (5 bases). The germline V gene encodes CDR1 SGHRS and CDR2 YFSETQ. Deletions cut 2 bases from V and 6 bases from J, with 11 bases between. The CDR3 has 13 amino acids. The CDR3 DNA reads as TGCGCCAGCAGCTTCGGTCAGGGAAATGGCTACACCTTC. This translates into CASSFGQGNGYTF. The full variable domain, with the rest looked up from reference TRBV5-1 and TRBJ1-2, is KAGVTQTPRYLIKTRGQQVTLSCSPISGHRSVSWYQQTPGQGLQFLFEYFSETQRNKGNFPGRFSGRQFSNSRSEMNVSTLELGDSALYLCASSFGQGNGYTFGSGTRLTVV.

The genes are TRBV6-1 and TRBJ2-2; possibly TRBD2 for D (6 bases). The germline V and J ends were trimmed by 1 base and 6 bases, with 21 bases remaining between them. Germline V gene lookup returns CDR1 MNHNS and CDR2 SASEGT. The CDR3 runs to 18 residues. CDR3 protein: CASSEEVGARGRSGELFF. CDR3 bases: TGTGCCAGCAGTGAAGAAGTCGGGGCGCGGGGAAGGTCCGGGGAGCTGTTTTTT.